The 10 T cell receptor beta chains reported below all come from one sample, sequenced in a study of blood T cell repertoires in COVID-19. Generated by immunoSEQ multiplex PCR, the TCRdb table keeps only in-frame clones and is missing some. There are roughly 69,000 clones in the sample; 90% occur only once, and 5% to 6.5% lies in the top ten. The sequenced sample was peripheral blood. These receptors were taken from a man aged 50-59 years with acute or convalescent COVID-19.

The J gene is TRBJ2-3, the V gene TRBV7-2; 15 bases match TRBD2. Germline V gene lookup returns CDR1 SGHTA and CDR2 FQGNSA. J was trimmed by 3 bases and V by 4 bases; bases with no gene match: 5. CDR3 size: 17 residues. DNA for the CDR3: TGTGCCAGCAGCTCGGGACTAGCGGGAGGCAGGACAGATACGCAGTATTTT. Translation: CASSSGLAGGRTDTQYF.

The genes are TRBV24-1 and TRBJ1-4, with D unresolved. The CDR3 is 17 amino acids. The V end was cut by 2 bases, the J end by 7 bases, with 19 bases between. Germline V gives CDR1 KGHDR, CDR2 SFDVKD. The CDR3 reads CATSDSHEGEGSEKLFF. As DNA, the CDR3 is TGTGCCACCAGTGATTCTCACGAGGGCGAGGGTAGTGAAAAACTGTTTTTT.

CDR3 sequence (DNA): TGTGCCAGTAGTGTCGGACAGGGGGCGGGAGCTTTCTTT. Protein sequence: CASSVGQGAGAFF. The V and J genes are TRBV19 and TRBJ1-1; TRBD1 agrees at 11 bases. V was clipped by 5 bases and J by 10 bases; unmatched bases: 6. Germline loops: CDR1 LNHDA, CDR2 SQIVND (reference sequence). This CDR3 is built from 13 residues.

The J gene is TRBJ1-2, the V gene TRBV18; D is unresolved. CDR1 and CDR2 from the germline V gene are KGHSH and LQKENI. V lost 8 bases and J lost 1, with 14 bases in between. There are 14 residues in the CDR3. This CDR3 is CASRTSGYNYGYTF. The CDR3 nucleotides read TGTGCCAGCCGAACCAGCGGATATAACTATGGCTACACCTTC.

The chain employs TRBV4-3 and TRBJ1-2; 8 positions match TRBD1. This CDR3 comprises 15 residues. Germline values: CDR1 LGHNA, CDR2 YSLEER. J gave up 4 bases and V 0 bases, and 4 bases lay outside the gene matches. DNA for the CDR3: TGCGCCAGCAGCCAAGATCGTACAGGGGGCTATGGCTACACCTTC. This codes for CASSQDRTGGYGYTF.

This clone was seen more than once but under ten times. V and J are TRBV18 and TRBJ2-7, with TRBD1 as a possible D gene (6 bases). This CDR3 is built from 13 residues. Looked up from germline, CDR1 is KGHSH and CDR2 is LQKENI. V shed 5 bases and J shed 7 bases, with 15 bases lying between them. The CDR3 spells CASSSGQTEEQYF. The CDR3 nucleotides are TGTGCCAGCTCATCTGGACAGACGGAAGAGCAGTACTTC.

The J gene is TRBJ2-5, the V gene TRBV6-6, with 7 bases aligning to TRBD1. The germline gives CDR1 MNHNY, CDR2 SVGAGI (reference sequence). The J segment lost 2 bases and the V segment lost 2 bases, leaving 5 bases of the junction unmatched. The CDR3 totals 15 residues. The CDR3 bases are TGTGCCAGCAGTTACGCCGGGACAGTTCAAGAGACCCAGTACTTC. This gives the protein CASSYAGTVQETQYF.

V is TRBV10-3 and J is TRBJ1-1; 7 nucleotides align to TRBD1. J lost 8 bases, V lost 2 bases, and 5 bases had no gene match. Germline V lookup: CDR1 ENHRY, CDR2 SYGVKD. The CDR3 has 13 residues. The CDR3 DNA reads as TGTGCCATCAGTGAGGGACAGGAGTTAGAAGCTTTCTTT. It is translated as CAISEGQELEAFF.

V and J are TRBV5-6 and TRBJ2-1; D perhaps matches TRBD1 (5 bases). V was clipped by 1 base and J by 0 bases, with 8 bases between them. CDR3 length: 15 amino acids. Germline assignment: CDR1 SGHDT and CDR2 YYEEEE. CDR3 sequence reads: CASSLLQGSYNEQFF. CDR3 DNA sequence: TGTGCCAGCAGCTTGTTGCAGGGCTCCTACAATGAGCAGTTCTTC.

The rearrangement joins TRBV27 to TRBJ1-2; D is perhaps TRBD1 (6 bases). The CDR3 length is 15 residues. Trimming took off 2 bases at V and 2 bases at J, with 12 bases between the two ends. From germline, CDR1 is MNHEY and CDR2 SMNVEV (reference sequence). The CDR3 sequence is CASSLGEQGNYGYTF. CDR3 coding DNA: TGTGCCAGCAGTTTAGGGGAACAGGGAAACTATGGCTACACCTTC.